Below are 13 T cell receptor beta chains sequenced from a single sample in a study of monozygotic twins with cystic fibrosis (dated by TCRdb to 2020 to 2022). The library was generated by the immunoSEQ multiplex PCR assay. The immuneACCESS repertoire file appears here via TCRdb, limited to in-frame rearrangements. These files lack a portion of the clones; in checked studies, under half of the deficit traces to unresolved V genes, and the cause of the others is not known. For this sample there are 30,000 to 35,000 clones; approximately 92% appear just once. Of the sample, roughly 0.89% is held by the ten largest clones. Sequencing was performed on blood. These receptors were obtained from a girl aged 2 to 9 with cystic fibrosis.

The rearrangement uses TRBV6-1 and TRBJ2-7, with D perhaps matching TRBD1 (6 bases). Trimming took off 8 bases at V and 4 bases at J, with 12 bases between the two ends. CDR1 is MNHNS, CDR2 SASEGT, per germline. CDR3 size: 12 residues. The CDR3 DNA follows: TGTGCCAGCGTGGCTACAGGGTACGAGCAGTACTTC. Protein: CASVATGYEQYF.

V gene TRBV4-1 combines with J gene TRBJ2-7; 11 bases fit TRBD2. The CDR3 consists of 16 residues. V was clipped by 2 bases and J by 4 bases; unmatched bases: 7. Germline V gene data show CDR1 as MGHRA and CDR2 as YSYEKL. CDR3 residues: CASSQMLAGGMYEQYF. The CDR3 DNA reads TGCGCCAGCAGCCAAATGTTAGCGGGAGGGATGTACGAGCAGTACTTC.

This clone was observed a single time. The V call is TRBV14, the J call TRBJ2-7; D is ambiguous. The V and J ends lost 3 bases and 1 base respectively, with 4 bases between them. Germline V CDR1 and CDR2: SGHDN, FVKESK. The CDR3 length is 12 residues. The CDR3 sequence is CASSQKSYEQYF. The CDR3 nucleotides are TGTGCCAGCAGCCAGAAGTCCTACGAGCAGTACTTC.

The CDR3 spells CASSPVQGTRSGNTIYF. CDR3 coding DNA: TGTGCCAGCTCACCTGTGCAGGGGACCCGCTCTGGAAACACCATATATTTT. The chain carries TRBV18 and TRBJ1-3; D is possibly TRBD1 (6 bases). The CDR3 spans 17 residues. Germline V gives CDR1 KGHSH, CDR2 LQKENI. Trimming stripped 3 bases from V and 0 bases from J, with 15 bases between.

The chain combines TRBV4-2 with TRBJ2-2; TRBD1 agrees at 9 bases. In germline, CDR1 is LGHNA, CDR2 YNFKEQ. The V gene end was trimmed by 0 bases and the J gene end by 3 bases; junction bases not matched to a gene: 5. The CDR3 spans 17 residues. CDR3 amino acids: CASSQDPRTGDTGELFF. Written as DNA, the CDR3 is TGTGCCAGCAGCCAAGACCCGAGGACAGGGGACACCGGGGAGCTGTTTTTT.

The chain joins TRBV7-6 to TRBJ1-1; D unresolved. The CDR3 runs to 14 residues. V lost 5 bases and J 2 bases, leaving 12 bases between the germline ends. Germline lookup yields CDR1 SGHVS and CDR2 FNYEAQ. CDR3 in DNA: TGTGCCAGCAGCCCGGTAGGGCTAAACACTGAAGCTTTCTTT. It is translated as CASSPVGLNTEAFF.

The chain recombines TRBV15 with TRBJ2-2, with 7 bases aligning to TRBD1. The CDR3 has 16 residues. V dropped 1 base and J dropped 4; count of bases not matched to a gene: 6. Germline V lookup: CDR1 LNHNV, CDR2 YYDKDF (reference sequence). The CDR3 loop reads CATSRGDRVGTGELFF. In DNA form, the CDR3 reads TGTGCCACCAGCAGAGGAGACAGGGTCGGCACCGGGGAGCTGTTTTTT.

The chain links TRBV18 to TRBJ1-6; 9 bases align to TRBD1. The CDR3 spans 17 residues. After removal of 4 bases from V and 7 bases from J, the junction contained 11 bases not matched to a gene. In germline, CDR1 is KGHSH, CDR2 LQKENI. CDR3 DNA sequence: TGTGCCAGCTCACGGGGACAGGGTTTTAACGGGAATTCACCCCTCCACTTT. Its protein product is CASSRGQGFNGNSPLHF.

CDR3 protein: CASSLEGLAGYNEQFF. Here the CDR3 DNA reads TGTGCCAGCAGCTTAGAGGGACTAGCGGGTTACAATGAGCAGTTCTTC. The rearrangement uses TRBV7-2 and TRBJ2-1; 12 bases fit TRBD2. This CDR3 has 16 amino acids. Trimming took 1 base from V and 4 from J; bases not matched to a gene: 2. CDR1 and CDR2 from the germline V gene are SGHTA and FQGNSA.

In this sample, this clone turned up a few times. The chain employs TRBV7-3 and TRBJ2-3; TRBD1 matches at 7 bases. J gave up 3 bases and V 4 bases, and 7 bases lay outside the gene matches. Germline V gives CDR1 SGHTA, CDR2 FQGTGA. The CDR3 is made up of 15 amino acids. CDR3 DNA: TGTGCCAGCAGCTCCCGGGACAGTAGGACAGATACGCAGTATTTT. Its protein product is CASSSRDSRTDTQYF. Together with reference TRBV7-3 and TRBJ2-3, the CDR3 gives the full variable domain: GAGVSQTPSNKVTEKGKYVELRCDPISGHTALYWYRQSLGQGPEFLIYFQGTGAADDSGLPNDRFFAVRPEGSVSTLKIQRTERGDSAVYLCASSSRDSRTDTQYFGPGTRLTVL.

The chain uses TRBV2 and TRBJ1-5; perhaps TRBD1 as D (6 bases). Germline V gene lookup returns CDR1 SNHLY and CDR2 FYNNEI. V was trimmed by 4 bases and J by 1 base, leaving 14 bases between them. The CDR3 is made up of 16 amino acids. The CDR3 bases are TGTGCCAGCAGTGGCGTGGGAGGACAGAGCAATCAGCCCCAGCATTTT. Translated: CASSGVGGQSNQPQHF.

The chain links TRBV6-5 to TRBJ1-5, with D unclear. Germline CDR1 MNHEY, CDR2 SVGAGI. The V gene lost 2 bases and the J gene lost 2 bases, with 7 bases spanning the gap. The CDR3 runs to 14 residues. CDR3 bases: TGTGCCAGCAGTTACAGGTTTGGCAATCAGCCCCAGCATTTT. Its translation: CASSYRFGNQPQHF.

The rearrangement links TRBV30 to TRBJ2-3; TRBD2 aligns across 9 bases. The CDR3 has 14 amino acids. V was pared by 0 bases and J by 13 bases, with 11 bases of the junction left unmatched. Looked up from germline, CDR1 is GTSNPN and CDR2 is SVGIG (reference sequence). Written as DNA, the CDR3 is TGTGCCTGGAGTGTGCGAGCGGGGGGCCCTCCGGAGTATTTT. This codes for CAWSVRAGGPPEYF.